This T cell receptor (beta chain) originates from a study of shared clonotypes between healthy human individuals. Study results and caveats: Blood alone was sampled, and tissue repertoires likely differ. Shared across a handful of donors were roughly 4.8% of the naive CD4 clonotypes.

This CDR3 has 13 amino acids. Trimming pared 5 bases from V and 4 bases from J, leaving 11 bases between. CDR1 MDHEN and CDR2 SYDVKM come from the germline V gene. The table came from immunoSEQ multiplex PCR; TCRdb's copy has only in-frame clones and leaves some out. The sample shows 2 million to 2.5 million clones, 80% to 95% of them seen only once. On this clone itself: Its specificity is unknown.

Sequencing was carried out using naive CD4+ T cells from PBMCs. Regarding subset: CD45RA+ positively selected. The V and J genes are TRBV28 and TRBJ1-2; D not certain. The clonotype was recovered from a young man in good health. Some clones in this sample may be carry-over from other donors' samples. This chain's CDR3 is CASSTEGLYGYTF. DNA of the CDR3: TGTGCCAGCAGTACAGAAGGCCTCTATGGCTACACCTTC.